The present TCR beta chain was sequenced within a study of T cell changes during pregnancy in multiple sclerosis. V lost 5 bases, J lost 4 bases, and 11 bases lay in between. This CDR3 has 13 residues. Per the germline V gene, CDR1 is LNHDA and CDR2 is SQIVND (reference sequence). Sequenced by immunoSEQ multiplex PCR; TCRdb stores in-frame clones only, minus some. The data show 35,000 or so clones, roughly nine tenths seen once. The chain carries TRBV19 and TRBJ1-1; D is perhaps TRBD1 (6 bases). The sequencing used CD4+ T cells from peripheral blood mononuclear cells, collected after pregnancy. The TCR originated in a female donor with multiple sclerosis, enrolled in a pregnancy study. The CDR3 DNA reads TGTGCCAGTAGTCTAGGGGGAGTCACTGAAGCTTTCTTT. This encodes CASSLGGVTEAFF.